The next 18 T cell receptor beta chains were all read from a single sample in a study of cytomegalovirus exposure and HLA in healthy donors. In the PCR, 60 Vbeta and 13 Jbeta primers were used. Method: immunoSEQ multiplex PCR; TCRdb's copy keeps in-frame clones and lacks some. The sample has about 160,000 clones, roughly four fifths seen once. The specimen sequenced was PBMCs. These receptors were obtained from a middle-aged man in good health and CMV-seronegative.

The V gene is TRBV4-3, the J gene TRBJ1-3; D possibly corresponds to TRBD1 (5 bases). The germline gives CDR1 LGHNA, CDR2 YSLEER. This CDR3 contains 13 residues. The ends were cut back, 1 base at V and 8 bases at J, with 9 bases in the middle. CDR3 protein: CASSQGREDTIYF. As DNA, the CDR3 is TGCGCCAGCAGCCAAGGCAGGGAGGACACCATATATTTT.

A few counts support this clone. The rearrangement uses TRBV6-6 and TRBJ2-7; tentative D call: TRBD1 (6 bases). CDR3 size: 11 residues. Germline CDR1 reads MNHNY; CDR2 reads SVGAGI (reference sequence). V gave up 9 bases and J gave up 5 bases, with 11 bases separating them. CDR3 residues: CASPGVHEQYF. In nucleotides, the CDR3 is TGTGCCAGTCCAGGGGTCCACGAGCAGTACTTC.

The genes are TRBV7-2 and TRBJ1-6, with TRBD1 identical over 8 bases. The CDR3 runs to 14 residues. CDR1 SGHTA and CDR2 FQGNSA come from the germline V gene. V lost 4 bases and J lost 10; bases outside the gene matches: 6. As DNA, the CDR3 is TGTGCCAGCAGCTCCGACAGGGGTTACTCACCCCTCCACTTT. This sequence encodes CASSSDRGYSPLHF.

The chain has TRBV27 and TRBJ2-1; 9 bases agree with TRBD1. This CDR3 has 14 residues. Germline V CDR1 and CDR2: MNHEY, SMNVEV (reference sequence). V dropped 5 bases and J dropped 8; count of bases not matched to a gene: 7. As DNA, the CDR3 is TGTGCCAGCAGTAAGGGACAGGGACGGCATGAGCAGTTCTTC. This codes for CASSKGQGRHEQFF.

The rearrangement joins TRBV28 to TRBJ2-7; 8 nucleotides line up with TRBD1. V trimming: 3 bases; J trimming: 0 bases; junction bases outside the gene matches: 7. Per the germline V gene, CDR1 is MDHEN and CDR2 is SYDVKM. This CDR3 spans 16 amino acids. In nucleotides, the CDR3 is TGTGCCAGCAGTTTCGCGGCAGGGGGCGTCTCCTACGAGCAGTACTTC. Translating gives CASSFAAGGVSYEQYF. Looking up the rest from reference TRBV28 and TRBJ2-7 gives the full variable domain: DVKVTQSSRYLVKRTGEKVFLECVQDMDHENMFWYRQDPGLGLRLIYFSYDVKMKEKGDIPEGYSVSREKKERFSLILESASTNQTSMYLCASSFAAGGVSYEQYFGPGTRLTVT.

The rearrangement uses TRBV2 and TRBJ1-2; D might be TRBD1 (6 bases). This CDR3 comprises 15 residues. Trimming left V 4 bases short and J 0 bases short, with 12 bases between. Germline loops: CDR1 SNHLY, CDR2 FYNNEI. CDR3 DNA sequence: TGTGCCAGCAGTGTGATGGACAGCCCTAACTATGGCTACACCTTC. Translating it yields CASSVMDSPNYGYTF.

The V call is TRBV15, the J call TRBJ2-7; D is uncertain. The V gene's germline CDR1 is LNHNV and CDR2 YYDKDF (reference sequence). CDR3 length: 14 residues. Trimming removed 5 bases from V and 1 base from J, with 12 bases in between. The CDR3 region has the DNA TGTGCCACCAGCCCAGGTGGGCCTTCCTACGAGCAGTACTTC. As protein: CATSPGGPSYEQYF.

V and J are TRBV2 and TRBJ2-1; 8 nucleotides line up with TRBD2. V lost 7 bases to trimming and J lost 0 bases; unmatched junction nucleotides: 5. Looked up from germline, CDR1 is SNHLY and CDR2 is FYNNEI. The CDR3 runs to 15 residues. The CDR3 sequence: CASTTSVSSYNEQFF. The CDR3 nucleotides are TGTGCCAGCACGACTAGCGTGAGCTCCTACAATGAGCAGTTCTTC.

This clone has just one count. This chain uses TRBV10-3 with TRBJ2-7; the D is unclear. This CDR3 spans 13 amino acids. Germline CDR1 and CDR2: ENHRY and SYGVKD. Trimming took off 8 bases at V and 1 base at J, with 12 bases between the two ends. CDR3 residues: CAIQDGPSYEQYF. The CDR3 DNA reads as TGTGCCATCCAGGATGGGCCTTCCTACGAGCAGTACTTC.

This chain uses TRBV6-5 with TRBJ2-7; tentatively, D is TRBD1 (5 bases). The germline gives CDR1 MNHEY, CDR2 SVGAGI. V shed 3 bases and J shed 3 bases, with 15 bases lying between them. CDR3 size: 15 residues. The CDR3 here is CASSYRLGHYYEQYF. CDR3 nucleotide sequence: TGTGCCAGCAGTTATCGCCTCGGACACTACTACGAGCAGTACTTC.

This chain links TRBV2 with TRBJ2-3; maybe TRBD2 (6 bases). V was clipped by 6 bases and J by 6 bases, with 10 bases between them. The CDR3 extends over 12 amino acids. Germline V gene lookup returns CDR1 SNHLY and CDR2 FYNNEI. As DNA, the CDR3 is TGTGCCAGCAGGTGGCTAGCGGATACGCAGTATTTT. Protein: CASRWLADTQYF.

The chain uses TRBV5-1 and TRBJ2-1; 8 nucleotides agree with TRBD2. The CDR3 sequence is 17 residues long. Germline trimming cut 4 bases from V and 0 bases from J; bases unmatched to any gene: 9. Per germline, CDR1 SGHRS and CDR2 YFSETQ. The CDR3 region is CASSGGSGTSSYNEQFF. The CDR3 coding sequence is TGCGCCAGCAGCGGCGGGTCGGGGACTAGCTCCTACAATGAGCAGTTCTTC.

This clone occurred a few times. CDR3 in amino acids: CASSLGVGAAGSEAFF. The CDR3 nucleotides read TGTGCCAGCAGCTTAGGGGTTGGGGCCGCTGGGTCTGAAGCTTTCTTT. The rearrangement links TRBV11-2 to TRBJ1-1; the D gene is possibly TRBD1 (5 bases). The CDR3 runs 16 residues. The germline V gene has CDR1 SGHAT and CDR2 FQNNGV. V dropped 1 base and J dropped 6 bases, with 18 bases sitting between them.

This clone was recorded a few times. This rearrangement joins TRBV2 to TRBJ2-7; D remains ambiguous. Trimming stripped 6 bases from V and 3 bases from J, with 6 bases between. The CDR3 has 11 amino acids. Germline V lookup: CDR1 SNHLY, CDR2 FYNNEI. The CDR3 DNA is TGTGCCAGCAGAAACTTCTACGAGCAGTACTTC. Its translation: CASRNFYEQYF.

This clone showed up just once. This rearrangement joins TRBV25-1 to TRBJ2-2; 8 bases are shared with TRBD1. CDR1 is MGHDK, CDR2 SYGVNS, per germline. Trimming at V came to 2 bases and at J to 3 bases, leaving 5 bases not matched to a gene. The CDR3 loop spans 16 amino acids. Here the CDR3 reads CASSEPGQGDTGELFF. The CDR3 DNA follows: TGTGCCAGCAGTGAACCCGGACAGGGTGACACCGGGGAGCTGTTTTTT.

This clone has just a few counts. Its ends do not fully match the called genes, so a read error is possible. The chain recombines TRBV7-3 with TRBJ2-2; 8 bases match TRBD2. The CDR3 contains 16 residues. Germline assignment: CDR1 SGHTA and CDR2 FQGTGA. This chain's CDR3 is CASSLTGGPNTGELFF. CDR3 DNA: TGTGCCAGCAGCCTAACGGGGGGGCCGAACACCGGGGAGCTGTTTTTT.

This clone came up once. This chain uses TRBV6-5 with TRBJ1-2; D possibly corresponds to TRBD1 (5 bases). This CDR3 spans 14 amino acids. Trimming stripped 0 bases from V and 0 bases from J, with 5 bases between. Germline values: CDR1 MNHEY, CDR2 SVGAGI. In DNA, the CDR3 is TGTGCCAGCAGTTACTCGACAGCTAACTATGGCTACACCTTC. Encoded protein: CASSYSTANYGYTF.

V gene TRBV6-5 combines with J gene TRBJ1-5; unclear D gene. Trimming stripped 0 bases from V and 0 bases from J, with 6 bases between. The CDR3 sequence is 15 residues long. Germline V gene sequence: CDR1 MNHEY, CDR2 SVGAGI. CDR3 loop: CASSYSTGSNQPQHF. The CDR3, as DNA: TGTGCCAGCAGTTACTCCACCGGTAGCAATCAGCCCCAGCATTTT.